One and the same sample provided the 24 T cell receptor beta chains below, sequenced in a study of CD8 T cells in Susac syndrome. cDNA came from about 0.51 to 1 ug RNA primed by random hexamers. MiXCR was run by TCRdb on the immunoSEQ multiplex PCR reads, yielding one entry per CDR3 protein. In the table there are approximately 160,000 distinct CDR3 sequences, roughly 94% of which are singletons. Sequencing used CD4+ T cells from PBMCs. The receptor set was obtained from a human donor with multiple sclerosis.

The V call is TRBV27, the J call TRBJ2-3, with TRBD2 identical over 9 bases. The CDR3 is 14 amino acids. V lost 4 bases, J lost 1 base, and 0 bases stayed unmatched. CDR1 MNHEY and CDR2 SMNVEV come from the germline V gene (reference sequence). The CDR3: CASSWTSGTDTQYF. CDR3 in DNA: TGTGCCAGCAGTTGGACTAGCGGCACAGATACGCAGTATTTT.

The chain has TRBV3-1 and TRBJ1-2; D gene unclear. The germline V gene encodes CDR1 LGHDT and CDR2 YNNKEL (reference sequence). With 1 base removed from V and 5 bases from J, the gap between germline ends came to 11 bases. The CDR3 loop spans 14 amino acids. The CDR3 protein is CASSQAHRRYGYTF. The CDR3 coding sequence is TGTGCCAGCAGCCAAGCCCACAGAAGGTATGGCTACACCTTC.

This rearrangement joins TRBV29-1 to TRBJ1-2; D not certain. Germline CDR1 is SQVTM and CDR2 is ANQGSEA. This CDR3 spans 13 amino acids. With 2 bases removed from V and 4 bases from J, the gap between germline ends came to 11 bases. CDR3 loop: CSVESGVGYGYTF. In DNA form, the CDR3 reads TGCAGCGTTGAATCTGGGGTTGGCTATGGCTACACCTTC.

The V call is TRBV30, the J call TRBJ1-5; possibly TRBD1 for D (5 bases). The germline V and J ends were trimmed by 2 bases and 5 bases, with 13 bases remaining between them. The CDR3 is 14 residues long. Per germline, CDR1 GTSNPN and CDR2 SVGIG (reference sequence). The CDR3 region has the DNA TGTGCCTGGAGTACGTTGGGGCCGGATCAGCCCCAGCATTTT. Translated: CAWSTLGPDQPQHF.

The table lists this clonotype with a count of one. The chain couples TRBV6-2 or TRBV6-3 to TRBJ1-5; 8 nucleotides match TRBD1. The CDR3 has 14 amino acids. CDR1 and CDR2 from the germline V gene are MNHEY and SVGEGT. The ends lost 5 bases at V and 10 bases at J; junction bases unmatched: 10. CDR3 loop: CASSLRGLGQPQHF. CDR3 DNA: TGTGCCAGCAGTCTCAGGGGGCTGGGGCAACCCCAGCATTTT.

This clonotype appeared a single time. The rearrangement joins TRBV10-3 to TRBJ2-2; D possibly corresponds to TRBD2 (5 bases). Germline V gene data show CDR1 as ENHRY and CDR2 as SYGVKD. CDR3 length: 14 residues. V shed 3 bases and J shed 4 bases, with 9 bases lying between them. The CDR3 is CAISEYEGTGELFF. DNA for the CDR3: TGTGCCATCAGTGAATACGAGGGCACCGGGGAGCTGTTTTTT.

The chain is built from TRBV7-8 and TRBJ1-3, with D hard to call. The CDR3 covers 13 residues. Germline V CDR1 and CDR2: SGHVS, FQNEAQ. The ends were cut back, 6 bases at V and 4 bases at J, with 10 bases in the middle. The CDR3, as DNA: TGTGCCAGCAGACTGAGACAAGGAAACACCATATATTTT. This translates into CASRLRQGNTIYF.

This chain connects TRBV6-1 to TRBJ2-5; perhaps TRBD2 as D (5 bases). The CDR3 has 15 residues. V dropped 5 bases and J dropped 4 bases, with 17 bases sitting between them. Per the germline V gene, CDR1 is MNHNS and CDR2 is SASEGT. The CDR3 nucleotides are TGTGCCAGCAGTCCCCCACTAGTTCGGGCAGAGACCCAGTACTTC. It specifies CASSPPLVRAETQYF.

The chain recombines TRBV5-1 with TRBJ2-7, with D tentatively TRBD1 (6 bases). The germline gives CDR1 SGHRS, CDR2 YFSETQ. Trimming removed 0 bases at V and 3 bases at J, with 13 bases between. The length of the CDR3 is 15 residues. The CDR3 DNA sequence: TGCGCCAGCAGCTTGGAGGCGACAGGATACTACGAGCAGTACTTC. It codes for CASSLEATGYYEQYF.

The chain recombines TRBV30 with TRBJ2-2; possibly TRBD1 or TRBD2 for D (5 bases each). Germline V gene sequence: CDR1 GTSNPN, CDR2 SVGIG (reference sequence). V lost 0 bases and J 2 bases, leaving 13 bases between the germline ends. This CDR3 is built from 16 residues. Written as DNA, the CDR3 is TGTGCCTGGAGTGTACCCGGGACGGTCAACACCGGGGAGCTGTTTTTT. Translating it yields CAWSVPGTVNTGELFF.

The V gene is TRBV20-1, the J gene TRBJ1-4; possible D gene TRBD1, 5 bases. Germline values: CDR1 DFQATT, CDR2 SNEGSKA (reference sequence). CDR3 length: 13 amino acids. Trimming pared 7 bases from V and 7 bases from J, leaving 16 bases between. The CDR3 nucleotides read TGCAGTGTAGGGGAGTCCGGGCCTGAAAAACTGTTTTTT. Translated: CSVGESGPEKLFF.

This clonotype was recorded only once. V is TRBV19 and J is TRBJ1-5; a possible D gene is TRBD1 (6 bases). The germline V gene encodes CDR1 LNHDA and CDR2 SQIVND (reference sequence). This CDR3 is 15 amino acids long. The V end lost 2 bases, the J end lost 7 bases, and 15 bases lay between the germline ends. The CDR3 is CASSIPTGLGQPQHF. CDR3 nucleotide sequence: TGTGCCAGTAGTATACCGACAGGTCTCGGACAGCCCCAGCATTTT.

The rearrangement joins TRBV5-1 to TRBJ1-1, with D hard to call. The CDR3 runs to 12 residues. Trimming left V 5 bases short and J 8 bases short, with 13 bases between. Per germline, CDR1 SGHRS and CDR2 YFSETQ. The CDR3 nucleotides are TGCGCCAGCAGGTTCAGTACCCAAGAAGCTTTCTTT. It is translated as CASRFSTQEAFF.

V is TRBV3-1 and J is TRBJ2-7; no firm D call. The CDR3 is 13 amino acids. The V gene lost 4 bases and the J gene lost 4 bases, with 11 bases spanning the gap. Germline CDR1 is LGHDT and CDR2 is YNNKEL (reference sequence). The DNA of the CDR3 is TGTGCCAGCAGCCCCTCTCTAGTGTACGAGCAGTACTTC. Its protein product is CASSPSLVYEQYF.

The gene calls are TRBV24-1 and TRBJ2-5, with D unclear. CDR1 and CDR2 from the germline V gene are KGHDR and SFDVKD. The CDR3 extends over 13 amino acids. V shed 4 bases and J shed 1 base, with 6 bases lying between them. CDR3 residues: CATSDASQETQYF. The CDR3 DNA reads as TGTGCCACCAGTGACGCCAGCCAAGAGACCCAGTACTTC.

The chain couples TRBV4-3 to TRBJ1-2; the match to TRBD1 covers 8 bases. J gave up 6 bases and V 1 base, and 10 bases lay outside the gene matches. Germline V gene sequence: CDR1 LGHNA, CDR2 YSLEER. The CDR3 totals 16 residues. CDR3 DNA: TGCGCCAGCAGCCAAGGCCTTGGGCAGGGGGCTAATGGCTACACCTTC. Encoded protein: CASSQGLGQGANGYTF.

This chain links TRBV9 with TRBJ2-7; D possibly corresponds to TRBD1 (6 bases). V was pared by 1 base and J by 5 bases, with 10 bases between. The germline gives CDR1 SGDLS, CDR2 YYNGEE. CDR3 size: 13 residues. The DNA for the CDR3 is TGTGCCAGCAGCGTAAGTACAGGGAACGAGCAGTACTTC. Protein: CASSVSTGNEQYF.

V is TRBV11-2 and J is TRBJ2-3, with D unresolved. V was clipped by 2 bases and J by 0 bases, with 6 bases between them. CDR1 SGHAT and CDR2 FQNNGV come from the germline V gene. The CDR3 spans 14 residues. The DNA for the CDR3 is TGTGCCAGCAGCTTACTTGGCAGCACAGATACGCAGTATTTT. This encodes CASSLLGSTDTQYF.

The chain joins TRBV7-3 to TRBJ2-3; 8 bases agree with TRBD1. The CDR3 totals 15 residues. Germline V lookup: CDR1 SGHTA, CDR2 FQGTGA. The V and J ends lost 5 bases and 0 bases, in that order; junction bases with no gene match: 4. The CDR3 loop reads CASSEDRDSTDTQYF. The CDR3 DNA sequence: TGTGCCAGCAGCGAGGACAGGGACAGCACAGATACGCAGTATTTT.

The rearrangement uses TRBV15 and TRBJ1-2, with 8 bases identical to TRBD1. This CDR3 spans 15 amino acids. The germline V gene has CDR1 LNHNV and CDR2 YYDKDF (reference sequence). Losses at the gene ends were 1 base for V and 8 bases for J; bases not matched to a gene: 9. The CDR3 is CATSRVRQGAIGYTF. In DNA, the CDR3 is TGTGCCACCAGCAGAGTTCGGCAGGGGGCGATCGGCTACACCTTC.

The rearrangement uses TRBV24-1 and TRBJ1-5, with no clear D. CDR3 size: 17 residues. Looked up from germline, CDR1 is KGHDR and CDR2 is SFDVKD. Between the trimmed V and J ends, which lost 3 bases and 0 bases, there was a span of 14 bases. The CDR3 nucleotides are TGTGCCACCAGTGATAAGAATCGACGGTATAGCAATCAGCCCCAGCATTTT. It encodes CATSDKNRRYSNQPQHF.

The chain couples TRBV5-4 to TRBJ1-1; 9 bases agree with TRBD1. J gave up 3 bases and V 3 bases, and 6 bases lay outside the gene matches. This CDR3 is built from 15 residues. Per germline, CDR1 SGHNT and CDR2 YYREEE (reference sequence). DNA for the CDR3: TGTGCCAGCAGCTCGCGGAGACAGGGGGACACTGAAGCTTTCTTT. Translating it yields CASSSRRQGDTEAFF.

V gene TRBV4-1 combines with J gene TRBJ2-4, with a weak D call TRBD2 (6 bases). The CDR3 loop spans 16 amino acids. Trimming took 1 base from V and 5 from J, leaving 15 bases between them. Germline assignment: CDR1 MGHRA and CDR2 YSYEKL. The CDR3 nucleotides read TGCGCCAGCAGCCAAGGGGCGGGGACGCTCCAAAACATTCAGTACTTC. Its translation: CASSQGAGTLQNIQYF.

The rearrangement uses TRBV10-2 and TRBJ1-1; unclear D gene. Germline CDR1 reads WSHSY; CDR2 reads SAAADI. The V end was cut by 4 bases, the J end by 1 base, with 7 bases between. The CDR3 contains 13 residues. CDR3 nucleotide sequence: TGCGCCAGCAGTGTGGCAGAGAACACTGAAGCTTTCTTT. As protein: CASSVAENTEAFF.